This T cell receptor (beta chain) is from a study of cytomegalovirus exposure and HLA in healthy donors. Points from the study as a whole: Later analysis placed DRB1 highest and HLA-C lowest in TCR association rates, which differed by HLA locus. In a later analysis, specific HLA alleles were associated with about 18,000 TCR beta sequences at a 0.05 false discovery rate.

Nominally healthy donors provided the samples, though records likely missed some immune exposures. V was trimmed by 5 bases and J by 2 bases, leaving 12 bases between them. Germline-derived CDR1 and CDR2 are SEHNR and FQNEAQ (reference sequence). CDR3 length: 14 residues. Primers included in the PCR were 60 Vbeta and 13 Jbeta primers. Profiled with immunoSEQ multiplex PCR; TCRdb holds only in-frame clones, not every one. The table has about 130,000 clones, around 80% seen once. This clone is a singleton in its sample. Antigen: not known. The material sequenced was PBMCs. The V call is TRBV7-9, the J call TRBJ2-5; D is possibly TRBD1 (6 bases). This sequence was found in a man in his thirties or forties in good health and CMV-seronegative. CDR3 nucleotide sequence: TGTGCCAGCAGCACCATGACAGGTCAAGAGACCCAGTACTTC. Amino acid sequence: CASSTMTGQETQYF.